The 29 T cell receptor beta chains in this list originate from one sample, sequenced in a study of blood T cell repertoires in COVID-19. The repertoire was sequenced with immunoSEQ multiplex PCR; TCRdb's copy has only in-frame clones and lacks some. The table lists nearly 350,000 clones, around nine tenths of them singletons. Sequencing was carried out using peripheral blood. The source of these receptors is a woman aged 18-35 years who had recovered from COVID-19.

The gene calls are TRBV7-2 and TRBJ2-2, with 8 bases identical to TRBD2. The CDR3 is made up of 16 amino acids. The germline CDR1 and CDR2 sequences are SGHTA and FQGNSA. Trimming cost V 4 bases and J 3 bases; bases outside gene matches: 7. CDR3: CASSSRGGRHTGELFF. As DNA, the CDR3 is TGTGCCAGCAGCTCCCGCGGCGGGAGGCACACCGGGGAGCTGTTTTTT. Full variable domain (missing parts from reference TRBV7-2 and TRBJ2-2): GAGVSQSPSNKVTEKGKDVELRCDPISGHTALYWYRQSLGQGLEFLIYFQGNSAPDKSGLPSDRFSAERTGGSVSTLTIQRTQQEDSAVYLCASSSRGGRHTGELFFGEGSRLTVL.

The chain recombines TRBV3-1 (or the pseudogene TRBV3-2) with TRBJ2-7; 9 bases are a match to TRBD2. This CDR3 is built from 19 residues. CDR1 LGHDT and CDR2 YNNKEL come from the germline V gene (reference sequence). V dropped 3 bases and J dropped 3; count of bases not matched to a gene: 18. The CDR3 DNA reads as TGTGCCAGCAGCCAGAGCCTCCAGGCGAGGCGGGGGGGTTTCTACGAGCAGTACGTC. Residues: CASSQSLQARRGGFYEQYV.

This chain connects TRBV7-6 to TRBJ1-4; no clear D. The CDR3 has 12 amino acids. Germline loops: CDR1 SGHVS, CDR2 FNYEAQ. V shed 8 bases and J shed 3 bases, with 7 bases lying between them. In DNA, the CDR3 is TGTGCCAGCTCTAAAGCTAATGAAAAACTGTTTTTT. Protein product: CASSKANEKLFF.

The DNA for the CDR3 is TGTGCCAGCAGCTTTTACGGACTAGCGGGAGCCCAAGAGACCCAGTACTTC. This gives the protein CASSFYGLAGAQETQYF. The gene calls are TRBV5-6 and TRBJ2-5; 13 bases fit TRBD2. V was pared by 2 bases and J by 1 base, with 5 bases of the junction left unmatched. The CDR3 runs 17 residues. Germline V gene data show CDR1 as SGHDT and CDR2 as YYEEEE.

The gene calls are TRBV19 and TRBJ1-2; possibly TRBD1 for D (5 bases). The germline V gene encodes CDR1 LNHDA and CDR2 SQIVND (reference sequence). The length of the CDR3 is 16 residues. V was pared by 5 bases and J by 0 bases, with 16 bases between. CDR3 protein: CASSPLPLTANYGYTF. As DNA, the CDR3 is TGTGCCAGTAGTCCCCTCCCCTTGACAGCTAACTATGGCTACACCTTC.

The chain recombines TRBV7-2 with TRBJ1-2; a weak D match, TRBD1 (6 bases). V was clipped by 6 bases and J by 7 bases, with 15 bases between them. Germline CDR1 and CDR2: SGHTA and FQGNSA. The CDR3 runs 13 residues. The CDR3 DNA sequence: TGTGCCAGCAGAGAAACAGGGATTAGTGGCTACACCTTC. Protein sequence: CASRETGISGYTF.

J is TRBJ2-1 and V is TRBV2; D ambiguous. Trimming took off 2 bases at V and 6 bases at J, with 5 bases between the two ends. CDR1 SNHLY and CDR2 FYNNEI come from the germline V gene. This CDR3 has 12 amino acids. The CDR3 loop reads CASSENGNEQFF. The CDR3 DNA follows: TGTGCCAGCAGTGAAAACGGCAATGAGCAGTTCTTC.

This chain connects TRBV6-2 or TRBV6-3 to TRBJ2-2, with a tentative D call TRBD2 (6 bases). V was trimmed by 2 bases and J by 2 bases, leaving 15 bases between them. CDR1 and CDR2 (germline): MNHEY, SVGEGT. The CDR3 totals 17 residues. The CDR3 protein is CASSYTLRAGNTGELFF. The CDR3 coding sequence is TGTGCCAGCAGTTACACCCTGCGAGCGGGCAACACCGGGGAGCTGTTTTTT.

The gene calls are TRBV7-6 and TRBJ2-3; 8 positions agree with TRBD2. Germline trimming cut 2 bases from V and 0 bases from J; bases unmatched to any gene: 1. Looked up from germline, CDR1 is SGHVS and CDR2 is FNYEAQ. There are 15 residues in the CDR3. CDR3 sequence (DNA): TGTGCCAGCAGCTTACCTAGCGGGAGCACAGATACGCAGTATTTT. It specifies CASSLPSGSTDTQYF.

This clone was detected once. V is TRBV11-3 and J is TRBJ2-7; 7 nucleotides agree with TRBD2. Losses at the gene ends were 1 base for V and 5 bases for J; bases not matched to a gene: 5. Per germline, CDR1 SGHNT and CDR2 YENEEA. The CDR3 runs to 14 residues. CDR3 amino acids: CASSLGWGTNEQYV. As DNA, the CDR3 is TGTGCCAGCAGCTTAGGGTGGGGGACTAACGAGCAGTACGTC.

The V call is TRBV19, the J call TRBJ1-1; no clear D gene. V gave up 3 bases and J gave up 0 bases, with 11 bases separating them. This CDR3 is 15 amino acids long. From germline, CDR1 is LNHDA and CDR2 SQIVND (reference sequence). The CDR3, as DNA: TGTGCCAGTAGTATTTTCGGGAAGATGAACACTGAAGCTTTCTTT. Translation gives CASSIFGKMNTEAFF. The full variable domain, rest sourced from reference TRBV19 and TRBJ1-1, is DGGITQSPKYLFRKEGQNVTLSCEQNLNHDAMYWYRQDPGQGLRLIYYSQIVNDFQKGDIAEGYSVSREKKESFPLTVTSAQKNPTAFYLCASSIFGKMNTEAFFGQGTRLTVV.

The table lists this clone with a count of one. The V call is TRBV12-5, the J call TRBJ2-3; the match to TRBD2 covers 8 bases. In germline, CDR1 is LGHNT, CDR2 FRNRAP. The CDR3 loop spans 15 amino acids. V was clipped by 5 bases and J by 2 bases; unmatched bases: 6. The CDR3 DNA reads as TGTGCTAGTGGTCCCCTAGCGGGCTCCACAGATACGCAGTATTTT. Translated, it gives CASGPLAGSTDTQYF.

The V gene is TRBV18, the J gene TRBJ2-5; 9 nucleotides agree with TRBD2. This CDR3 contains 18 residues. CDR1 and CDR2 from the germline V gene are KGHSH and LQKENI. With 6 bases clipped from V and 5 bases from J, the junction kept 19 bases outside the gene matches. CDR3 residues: CASSLRGSGGGSFETQYF. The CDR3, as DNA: TGTGCCAGCTCCCTCCGGGGTAGCGGGGGCGGAAGTTTCGAGACCCAGTACTTC.

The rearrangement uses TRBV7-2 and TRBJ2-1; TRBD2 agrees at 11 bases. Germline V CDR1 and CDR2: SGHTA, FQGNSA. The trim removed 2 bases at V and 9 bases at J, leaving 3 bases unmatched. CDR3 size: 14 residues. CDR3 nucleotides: TGTGCCAGCAGCTTAATAGCGGGAGGGAGTGAGCAGTTCTTC. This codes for CASSLIAGGSEQFF.

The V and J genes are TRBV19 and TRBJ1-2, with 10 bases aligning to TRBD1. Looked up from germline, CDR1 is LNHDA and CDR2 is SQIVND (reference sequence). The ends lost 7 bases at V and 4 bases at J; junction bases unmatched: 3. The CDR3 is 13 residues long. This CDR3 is CASTRTGGYGYTF. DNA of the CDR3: TGTGCCAGTACCCGGACAGGGGGCTATGGCTACACCTTC.

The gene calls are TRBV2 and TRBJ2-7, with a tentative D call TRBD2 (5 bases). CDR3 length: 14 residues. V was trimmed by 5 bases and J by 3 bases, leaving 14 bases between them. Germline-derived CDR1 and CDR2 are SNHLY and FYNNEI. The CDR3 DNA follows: TGTGCCAGCAGTCCCCCCCGGGGTGGCTACGAGCAGTACGTC. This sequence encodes CASSPPRGGYEQYV.

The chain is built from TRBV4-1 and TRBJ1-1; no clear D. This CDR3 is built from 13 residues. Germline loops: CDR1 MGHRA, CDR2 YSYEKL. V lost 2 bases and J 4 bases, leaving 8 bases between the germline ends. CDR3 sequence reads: CASSQKAGTEAFF. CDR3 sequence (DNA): TGCGCCAGCAGCCAAAAGGCGGGCACTGAAGCTTTCTTT.

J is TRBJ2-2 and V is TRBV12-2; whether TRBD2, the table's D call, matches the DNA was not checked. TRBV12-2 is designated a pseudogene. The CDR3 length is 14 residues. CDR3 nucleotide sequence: TGTGCAAGTCGCTTTCGGGGGAACACCGGGGAGCTGTTTTTT. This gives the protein CASRFRGNTGELFF.

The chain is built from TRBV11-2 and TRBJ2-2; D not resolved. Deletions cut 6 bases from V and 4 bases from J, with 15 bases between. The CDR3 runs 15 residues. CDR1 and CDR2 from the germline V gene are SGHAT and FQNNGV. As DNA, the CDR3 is TGTGCCAGCAGAAATGAGAAAACCGGCACCGGGGAGCTGTTTTTT. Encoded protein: CASRNEKTGTGELFF.

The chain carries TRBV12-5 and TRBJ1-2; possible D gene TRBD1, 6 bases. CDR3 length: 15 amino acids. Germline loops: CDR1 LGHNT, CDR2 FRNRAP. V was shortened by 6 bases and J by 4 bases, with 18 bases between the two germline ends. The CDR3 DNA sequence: TGTGCTAGTGGGACAATACCGGGACACCTCTATGGCTACACCTTC. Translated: CASGTIPGHLYGYTF.

The CDR3 spells CASRKWGGTLLSTDTQYF. Here the CDR3 DNA reads TGTGCCAGCCGCAAGTGGGGGGGTACCCTCCTGAGCACAGATACGCAGTATTTT. V and J are TRBV12-1 and TRBJ2-3; the table assigns TRBD2, which was not confirmed against the DNA. TRBV12-1 is a pseudogene locus. The CDR3 is 18 residues long.

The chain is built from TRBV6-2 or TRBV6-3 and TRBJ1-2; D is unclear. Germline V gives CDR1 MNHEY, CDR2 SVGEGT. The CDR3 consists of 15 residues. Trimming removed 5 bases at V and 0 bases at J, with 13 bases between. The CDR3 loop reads CASSPGLIANYGYTF. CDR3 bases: TGTGCCAGCAGTCCCGGACTGATAGCTAACTATGGCTACACCTTC.

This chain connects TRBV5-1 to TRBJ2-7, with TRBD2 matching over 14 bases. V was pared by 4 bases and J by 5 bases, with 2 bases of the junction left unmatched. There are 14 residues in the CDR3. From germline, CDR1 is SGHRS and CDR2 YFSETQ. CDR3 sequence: CASSPGLAGDEQYV. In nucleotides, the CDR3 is TGCGCCAGCAGCCCGGGACTAGCGGGAGACGAGCAGTACGTC.

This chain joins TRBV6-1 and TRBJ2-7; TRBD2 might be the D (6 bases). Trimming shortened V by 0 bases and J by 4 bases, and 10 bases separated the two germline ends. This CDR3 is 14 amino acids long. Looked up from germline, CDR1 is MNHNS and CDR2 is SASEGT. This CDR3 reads CASSEAGEVYEQYV. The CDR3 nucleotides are TGTGCCAGCAGTGAAGCCGGGGAGGTTTACGAGCAGTACGTC.

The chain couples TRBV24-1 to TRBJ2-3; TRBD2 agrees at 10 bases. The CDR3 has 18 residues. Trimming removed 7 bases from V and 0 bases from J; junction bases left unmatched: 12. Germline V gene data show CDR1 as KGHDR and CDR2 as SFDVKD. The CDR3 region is CATSTATSGPISTDTQYF. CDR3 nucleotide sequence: TGTGCCACCAGCACCGCGACTAGCGGGCCGATTAGCACAGATACGCAGTATTTT.

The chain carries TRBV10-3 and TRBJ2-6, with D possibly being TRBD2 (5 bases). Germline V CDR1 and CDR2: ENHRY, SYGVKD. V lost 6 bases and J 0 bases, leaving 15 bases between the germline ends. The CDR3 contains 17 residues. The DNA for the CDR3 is TGTGCCATCAGCCTACAGTCCAGCGGCTCTGGGGCCAACGTCCTGACTTTC. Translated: CAISLQSSGSGANVLTF.

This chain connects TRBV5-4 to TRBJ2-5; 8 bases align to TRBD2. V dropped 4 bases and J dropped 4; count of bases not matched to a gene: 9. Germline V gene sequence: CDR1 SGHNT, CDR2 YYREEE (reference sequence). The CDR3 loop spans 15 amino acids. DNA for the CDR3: TGTGCCAGCAGCCCCCCAGCGGGAGTTCGAGAGACCCAGTACTTC. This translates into CASSPPAGVRETQYF.

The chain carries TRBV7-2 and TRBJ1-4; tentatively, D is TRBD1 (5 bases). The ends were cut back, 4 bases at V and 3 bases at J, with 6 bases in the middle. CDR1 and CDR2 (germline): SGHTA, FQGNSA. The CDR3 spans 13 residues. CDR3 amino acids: CASSWGANEKLFF. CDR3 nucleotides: TGTGCCAGCAGCTGGGGGGCTAATGAAAAACTGTTTTTT.

DNA for the CDR3: TGTGCCAGCAGCTTAGAGAGGGGCAATCAGCCCCAGCATTTT. It specifies CASSLERGNQPQHF. The chain has TRBV7-2 and TRBJ1-5; D is ambiguous. CDR1 SGHTA and CDR2 FQGNSA come from the germline V gene. There are 14 residues in the CDR3. V lost 1 base and J 2 bases, leaving 6 bases between the germline ends.